These 7 T cell receptor beta chains came from one sample sequenced in a study of vaccination effects on CD4 cells after COVID-19. No antigen has been identified for these receptors. ViraFEST expansion of antigen-specific CD4+ T cells with viral peptide pools preceded sequencing. Between days 9 and 11 of culture, CD4+ T cells were separated out. A positive SARS-CoV-2 PCR test fell between March and December 2020. The data were produced by immunoSEQ multiplex PCR, yet TCRdb's version contains in-frame clones alone and is incomplete. In the table there are around 47,000 clones, around 72% of which are singletons. The input for sequencing was CD4+ T cells from PBMCs cultured with a peptide pool, taken before COVID-19 vaccination. The receptor set was obtained from a human donor who had a prior SARS-CoV-2 infection.

The chain recombines TRBV2 with TRBJ1-4; tentative D call: TRBD1 (5 bases). This CDR3 has 15 residues. The ends were cut back, 5 bases at V and 7 bases at J, with 17 bases in the middle. Looked up from germline, CDR1 is SNHLY and CDR2 is FYNNEI. CDR3 in amino acids: CASSLQGGAGEKLFF. The CDR3 DNA sequence: TGTGCCAGCAGTCTCCAGGGAGGGGCGGGTGAAAAACTGTTTTTT.

The chain is built from TRBV6-2 or TRBV6-3 and TRBJ1-3; D unresolved. The CDR3 is 15 residues long. The germline gives CDR1 MNHEY, CDR2 SVGEGT. V was pared by 2 bases and J by 0 bases, with 8 bases between. The CDR3 DNA reads TGTGCCAGCAGTTACGGGGTGAACTCTGGAAACACCATATATTTT. Translation gives CASSYGVNSGNTIYF.

The chain has TRBV6-5 and TRBJ2-7; the match to TRBD2 covers 9 bases. The V and J ends lost 3 bases and 2 bases, in that order; junction bases with no gene match: 5. CDR3 length: 15 residues. The germline gives CDR1 MNHEY, CDR2 SVGAGI. The CDR3: CASSYQGGRAYEQYF. The CDR3 DNA follows: TGTGCCAGCAGTTATCAAGGCGGGAGGGCCTACGAGCAGTACTTC.

The V gene is TRBV11-2, the J gene TRBJ2-5; TRBD2 aligns across 7 bases. Germline V gene data show CDR1 as SGHAT and CDR2 as FQNNGV. The CDR3 sequence is 14 residues long. After removal of 0 bases from V and 5 bases from J, the junction contained 3 bases not matched to a gene. CDR3 in DNA: TGTGCCAGCAGCTTAGACGGCGGGAGCGAGACCCAGTACTTC. It codes for CASSLDGGSETQYF.

This chain uses TRBV5-4 with TRBJ1-3, with D possibly being TRBD1 (5 bases). Per germline, CDR1 SGHNT and CDR2 YYREEE (reference sequence). The CDR3 runs 15 residues. V dropped 0 bases and J dropped 2 bases, with 9 bases sitting between them. CDR3 region: CASSLAGGAGNTIYF. CDR3 coding DNA: TGTGCCAGCAGCTTGGCCGGGGGGGCTGGAAACACCATATATTTT.

The V call is TRBV14, the J call TRBJ2-7, with D possibly TRBD2 on 5 matching bases. The V gene's germline CDR1 is SGHDN and CDR2 FVKESK. V gave up 6 bases and J gave up 3 bases, with 21 bases separating them. The CDR3 extends over 16 amino acids. CDR3 in amino acids: CASSTSRSHTDYEQYF. The CDR3 region has the DNA TGTGCCAGCAGTACTAGTAGGAGTCATACTGACTACGAGCAGTACTTC.

The table lists this clone with a few counts. The chain employs TRBV7-3 and TRBJ1-2, with D uncertain. The CDR3 runs 13 residues. Trimming cost V 5 bases and J 2 bases, with 9 bases left between them. Germline CDR1 SGHTA, CDR2 FQGTGA. CDR3 region: CASSQQPNYGYTF. CDR3 nucleotides: TGTGCCAGCAGCCAGCAACCGAACTATGGCTACACCTTC. The full variable domain, in which reference TRBV7-3 and TRBJ1-2 provide the parts outside the CDR3, is GAGVSQTPSNKVTEKGKYVELRCDPISGHTALYWYRQSLGQGPEFLIYFQGTGAADDSGLPNDRFFAVRPEGSVSTLKIQRTERGDSAVYLCASSQQPNYGYTFGSGTRLTVV.